The clone carrying this TCR beta chain was counted at least ten times. This sample was included in a study of CD8 T cells in ankylosing spondylitis. TCRdb recomputed calls from the 5' RACE reads with MiXCR, one row per CDR3 protein. The data show about 160,000 distinct CDR3 sequences, about 16% seen once. This CDR3 is 11 amino acids long. CDR1 is DFQATT and CDR2 is SNEGSKA in the germline V gene (reference sequence). Specimen: blood, either unsorted or a sorted T cell fraction (not recorded which). This TCR was recovered from a male donor with ankylosing spondylitis or in good health (not recorded which). The chain carries TRBV20-1 and TRBJ2-2; D unclear. Here the CDR3 DNA reads TGCAGCCCCCTTTTGTCCGGGGAGCTGTTTTTT. This gives the protein CSPLLSGELFF.